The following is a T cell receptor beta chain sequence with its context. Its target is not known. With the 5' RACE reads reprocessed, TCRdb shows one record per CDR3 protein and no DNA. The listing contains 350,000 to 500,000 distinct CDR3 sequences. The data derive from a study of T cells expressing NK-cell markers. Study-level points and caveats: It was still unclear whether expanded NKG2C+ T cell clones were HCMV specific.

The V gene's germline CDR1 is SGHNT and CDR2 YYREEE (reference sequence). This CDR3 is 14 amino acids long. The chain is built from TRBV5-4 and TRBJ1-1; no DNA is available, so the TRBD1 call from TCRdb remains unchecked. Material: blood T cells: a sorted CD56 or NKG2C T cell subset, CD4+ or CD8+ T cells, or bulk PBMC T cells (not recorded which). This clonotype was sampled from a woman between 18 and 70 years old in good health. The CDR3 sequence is CASSSDGAGTEAFF. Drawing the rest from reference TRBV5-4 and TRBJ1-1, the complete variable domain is ETGVTQSPTHLIKTRGQQVTLRCSSQSGHNTVSWYQQALGQGPQFIFQYYREEENGRGNFPPRFSGLQFPNYSSELNVNALELDDSALYLCASSSDGAGTEAFFGQGTRLTVV.